This T cell receptor (beta chain) was observed in a study of shared clonotypes between healthy human individuals. To note about this clone: Its antigen is undetermined. At the DNA level, this CDR3 is encoded by other sequences in the same sample as well.

Findings of the study overall: Genetic and exposure-history diversity was limited by the few donors.

Some clones are missing from TCRdb's copy, which holds only in-frame ones; the method was immunoSEQ multiplex PCR. The sample has roughly 2.5 million clones, roughly nine tenths seen once. V gave up 2 bases and J gave up 3 bases, with 4 bases separating them. Per germline, CDR1 MNHEY and CDR2 SVGAGI. This CDR3 is 12 amino acids long. The TCR originated in a man between 18 and 29 years old in good health. This chain links TRBV6-5 with TRBJ2-5; D is unclear. Sequencing was carried out using naive CD4+ T cells sorted from blood. Regarding subset: CD45RA+ positively selected. The CDR3 DNA is TGTGCCAGCAGTTACGGAAAAGAGACCCAGTACTTC. It is translated as CASSYGKETQYF.